What follows are 23 T cell receptor beta chains derived from one specimen sequenced in a study of cytomegalovirus exposure and HLA in healthy donors. The PCR ran on 60 Vbeta and 13 Jbeta primers. The data were produced by immunoSEQ multiplex PCR, yet TCRdb's version contains in-frame clones alone and is incomplete. This sample has 150,000 to 200,000 clones, with roughly 90% found just once. Sequencing input: PBMCs. The receptor set was obtained from a boy between 2 and 15 years old in good health and CMV-seronegative.

In DNA form, the CDR3 reads TGTGCCTGGAGTGCCGGGGGGGCAAGTGAGCAGTTCTTC. Protein product: CAWSAGGASEQFF. The rearrangement joins TRBV30 to TRBJ2-1; 8 nucleotides match TRBD2. V lost 1 base, J lost 9 bases, and 5 bases stayed unmatched. This CDR3 has 13 amino acids. The germline V gene has CDR1 GTSNPN and CDR2 SVGIG (reference sequence).

The rearrangement uses TRBV7-9 and TRBJ2-7, with 8 bases identical to TRBD2. The CDR3 has 17 amino acids. V shed 2 bases and J 9 bases; nucleotides not matched to a gene: 18. The germline CDR1 and CDR2 sequences are SEHNR and FQNEAQ (reference sequence). CDR3 sequence reads: CASSLFLLGRAHGVQYF. The CDR3 DNA follows: TGTGCCAGCAGCTTATTCCTCCTCGGGAGGGCTCACGGTGTGCAGTACTTC.

This chain joins TRBV6-5 and TRBJ2-7, with D uncertain. Germline V gene sequence: CDR1 MNHEY, CDR2 SVGAGI. CDR3 length: 13 amino acids. Trimming took 0 bases from V and 6 from J, leaving 9 bases between them. The CDR3 is CASSYSTQAEQYF. CDR3 nucleotides: TGTGCCAGCAGTTACTCGACCCAGGCCGAGCAGTACTTC.

The V gene is TRBV27, the J gene TRBJ2-3; a weak D match, TRBD2 (7 bases). Germline values: CDR1 MNHEY, CDR2 SMNVEV (reference sequence). The V gene lost 3 bases and the J gene lost 2 bases, with 9 bases spanning the gap. The CDR3 totals 14 residues. In nucleotides, the CDR3 is TGTGCCAGCAGTTTCGGGGGGCTCACAGATACGCAGTATTTT. Its translation: CASSFGGLTDTQYF.

The rearrangement joins TRBV7-5 to TRBJ1-5. TRBV7-5 is marked as a pseudogene. The CDR3 sequence is 14 residues long. The CDR3 sequence is CARSQMGGFRPQHF. CDR3 coding DNA: TGTGCCAGAAGCCAGATGGGGGGTTTTAGGCCCCAGCATTTT.

This sequence joins TRBV25-1 and TRBJ2-2; D ambiguous. V was shortened by 4 bases and J by 3 bases, with 12 bases between the two germline ends. CDR1 is MGHDK, CDR2 SYGVNS, per germline. The CDR3 is made up of 15 amino acids. The CDR3 nucleotides read TGTGCCAGCAGTGGACGGGTCGAAGACACCGGGGAGCTGTTTTTT. Its protein is CASSGRVEDTGELFF. Variable domain in full (rest from reference TRBV25-1 and TRBJ2-2): EADIYQTPRYLVIGTGKKITLECSQTMGHDKMYWYQQDPGMELHLIHYSYGVNSTEKGDLSSESTVSRIRTEHFPLTLESARPSHTSQYLCASSGRVEDTGELFFGEGSRLTVL.

J is TRBJ2-3 and V is TRBV5-4, with no clear D. The germline gives CDR1 SGHNT, CDR2 YYREEE (reference sequence). The CDR3 contains 14 residues. Between the trimmed V and J ends, which lost 0 bases and 2 bases, there was a span of 7 bases. CDR3 in amino acids: CASSLGADTDTQYF. In DNA, the CDR3 is TGTGCCAGCAGCTTGGGTGCAGACACAGATACGCAGTATTTT.

The V gene is TRBV30, the J gene TRBJ1-1; 7 bases are a match to TRBD1. After removal of 6 bases from V and 6 bases from J, the junction contained 10 bases not matched to a gene. Looked up from germline, CDR1 is GTSNPN and CDR2 is SVGIG (reference sequence). The length of the CDR3 is 13 residues. In DNA form, the CDR3 reads TGTGCCTGCCAGTTTAGGGGGCTGGCTGAAGCTTTCTTT. As protein: CACQFRGLAEAFF.

The chain carries TRBV2 and TRBJ2-1, with 10 bases lining up with TRBD2. V lost 6 bases, J lost 7 bases, and 9 bases stayed unmatched. Germline V gene sequence: CDR1 SNHLY, CDR2 FYNNEI. The CDR3 spans 15 residues. The CDR3 region has the DNA TGTGCCAGCAGACTAGCGGGGACCCCTCTAAATGAGCAGTTCTTC. Protein sequence: CASRLAGTPLNEQFF.

The V call is TRBV6-1, the J call TRBJ2-1, with D possibly being TRBD1 (5 bases). The V end lost 2 bases, the J end lost 10 bases, and 6 bases lay between the germline ends. The CDR3 has 11 residues. The V gene's germline CDR1 is MNHNS and CDR2 SASEGT. CDR3 sequence: CASSEWGEQFF. In DNA form, the CDR3 reads TGTGCCAGCAGTGAATGGGGCGAGCAGTTCTTC.

The chain employs TRBV10-3 and TRBJ2-7; 7 bases match TRBD1. The CDR3 spans 15 residues. Germline CDR1 ENHRY, CDR2 SYGVKD. After removal of 2 bases from V and 0 bases from J, the junction contained 4 bases not matched to a gene. CDR3 nucleotides: TGTGCCATCAGTGAGGGGACAGCCAGCTCCTACGAGCAGTACTTC. Its translation is CAISEGTASSYEQYF.

The sample holds one count of this clone. The chain couples TRBV7-9 to TRBJ1-6; D call uncertain. With 5 bases removed from V and 6 bases from J, the gap between germline ends came to 8 bases. The CDR3 sequence is 13 residues long. Germline V gene data show CDR1 as SEHNR and CDR2 as FQNEAQ (reference sequence). The CDR3 here is CASSILPNSPLHF. For the CDR3, the DNA is TGTGCCAGCAGCATCCTTCCTAATTCACCCCTCCACTTT.

V gene TRBV11-2 combines with J gene TRBJ2-2, with 8 nucleotides matching TRBD2. This CDR3 is 17 amino acids long. V lost 5 bases to trimming and J lost 8 bases; unmatched junction nucleotides: 16. From germline, CDR1 is SGHAT and CDR2 FQNNGV. Here the CDR3 reads CASSRGGKRDRLGELFF. In DNA, the CDR3 is TGTGCCAGCAGCCGGGGGGGGAAGCGGGATAGATTAGGGGAGCTGTTTTTT.

This clone showed up just a few times. The chain links TRBV6-6 to TRBJ1-2; TRBD1 aligns across 7 bases. V lost 6 bases to trimming and J lost 1 base; unmatched junction nucleotides: 8. The V gene's germline CDR1 is MNHNY and CDR2 SVGAGI (reference sequence). This CDR3 contains 15 residues. In DNA, the CDR3 is TGTGCCAGCAGCCCGAGGACAGGTCTTAACTATGGCTACACCTTC. This encodes CASSPRTGLNYGYTF.

The chain joins TRBV2 to TRBJ2-7; D call uncertain. Germline-derived CDR1 and CDR2 are SNHLY and FYNNEI. V lost 2 bases and J lost 6, with 17 bases in between. The CDR3 has 15 amino acids. Written as DNA, the CDR3 is TGTGCCAGCAGTGAAACTATCGGCAGCTTCGGCGAGCAGTACTTC. This codes for CASSETIGSFGEQYF.

Details on this clone: The junction departs from the called germline gene at one end, perhaps through a read error. The V and J genes are TRBV7-9 and TRBJ2-1, with D possibly TRBD1 on 6 matching bases. The CDR3 is made up of 16 amino acids. Germline loops: CDR1 SEHNR, CDR2 FQNEAQ (reference sequence). The CDR3 DNA reads as TGTTCCAGCAGCCGAACCGGGACAAGGGGGATCAATGAGCAGTTCTTC. It yields the protein CSSSRTGTRGINEQFF. Drawing the rest from reference TRBV7-9 and TRBJ2-1, the complete variable domain is DTGVSQNPRHKITKRGQNVTFRCDPISEHNRLYWYRQTLGQGPEFLTYFQNEAQLEKSRLLSDRFSAERPKGSFSTLEIQRTEQGDSAMYLCSSSRTGTRGINEQFFGPGTRLTVL.

This chain links TRBV30 with TRBJ2-5, with 11 nucleotides matching TRBD2. The DNA end is a closer match to TRBJ2-7, so the J assignment may be wrong. This CDR3 is 15 amino acids long. Per the germline V gene, CDR1 is GTSNPN and CDR2 is SVGIG (reference sequence). CDR3 protein: CAWSEGLAGGYEQYF. The CDR3 DNA sequence: TGTGCCTGGAGTGAGGGGCTAGCGGGAGGCTACGAGCAGTACTTC.

This sequence joins TRBV7-9 and TRBJ2-3, with 13 bases that match TRBD2. Germline trimming cut 5 bases from V and 3 bases from J; bases unmatched to any gene: 11. The germline V gene encodes CDR1 SEHNR and CDR2 FQNEAQ (reference sequence). The CDR3 extends over 18 amino acids. CDR3 amino acids: CASSRTSGGPLGTDTQYF. The DNA of the CDR3 is TGTGCCAGCAGCCGGACTAGCGGGGGTCCCCTCGGAACAGATACGCAGTATTTT.

The chain uses TRBV28 and TRBJ2-6; D is ambiguous. There are 16 residues in the CDR3. Trimming removed 6 bases at V and 0 bases at J, with 12 bases between. Germline V gives CDR1 MDHEN, CDR2 SYDVKM. The CDR3 region has the DNA TGTGCCAGCAGCCTTTTCGGTGGCTCTGGGGCCAACGTCCTGACTTTC. Protein product: CASSLFGGSGANVLTF.

The V gene is TRBV27, the J gene TRBJ2-1, with 14 bases matching TRBD2. The CDR3 length is 21 residues. Trimming at V came to 0 bases and at J to 0 bases, leaving 10 bases not matched to a gene. From germline, CDR1 is MNHEY and CDR2 SMNVEV (reference sequence). The CDR3: CASSLSGLAGGTLSSYNEQFF. The CDR3 DNA sequence: TGTGCCAGCAGTTTATCCGGACTAGCGGGAGGCACTCTAAGCTCCTACAATGAGCAGTTCTTC.

The rearrangement links TRBV13 to TRBJ2-7; TRBD2 matches 10 bases. Per the germline V gene, CDR1 is PRHDT and CDR2 is FYEKMQ (reference sequence). The CDR3 runs to 15 residues. Trimming removed 4 bases from V and 6 bases from J; junction bases left unmatched: 9. The CDR3 DNA reads TGTGCCAGCAGCTCGGGGGAGCGGGAGGGGAGCGAGCAGTACTTC. Residues: CASSSGEREGSEQYF. Filled out from reference TRBV13 and TRBJ2-7, the complete variable domain reads AAGVIQSPRHLIKEKRETATLKCYPIPRHDTVYWYQQGPGQDPQFLISFYEKMQSDKGSIPDRFSAQQFSDYHSELNMSSLELGDSALYFCASSSGEREGSEQYFGPGTRLTVT.

The chain has TRBV30 and TRBJ2-7; D is perhaps TRBD1 (6 bases). CDR1 GTSNPN and CDR2 SVGIG come from the germline V gene (reference sequence). CDR3 length: 13 amino acids. V lost 5 bases and J lost 2, with 13 bases in between. CDR3: CAWEGTSTYEQYF. DNA of the CDR3: TGTGCCTGGGAGGGGACAAGTACCTACGAGCAGTACTTC.

V usage is TRBV5-1 and J usage is TRBJ2-2, with TRBD2 as a possible D gene (5 bases). The CDR3 extends over 15 amino acids. Germline lookup yields CDR1 SGHRS and CDR2 YFSETQ. V was cut by 3 bases and J by 5 bases, with 14 bases left in between. The CDR3 loop is CASSSGEVGTGELFF. CDR3 coding DNA: TGCGCCAGCAGCTCCGGGGAAGTCGGGACCGGGGAGCTGTTTTTT.